These 9 T cell receptor beta chains were all obtained from the same sample, sequenced in a study of vaccination and CD4 T cells after COVID-19. Oncomine TCR Beta short-read sequencing was applied to DNA from cultured CD4+ T cells. TCRdb redid the calling of the PCR reads with MiXCR, one entry per CDR3 protein. The sample contains about 19,000 distinct CDR3 sequences, 49% of which appear only once. Treatment defined: approximately nine-day PBMC culture with coronavirus spike peptide pools or control peptides (ViraFEST assay). Their specific antigens are unknown. The specimen sequenced was CD4+ T cells from blood, cultured in vitro. The receptors were sampled from a human donor who had recovered from COVID-19.

The V and J genes are TRBV19 and TRBJ1-1; D perhaps matches TRBD1 (5 bases). This CDR3 has 15 amino acids. Between the trimmed V and J ends, which lost 1 base and 1 base, there was a span of 10 bases. Germline CDR1 LNHDA, CDR2 SQIVND (reference sequence). The CDR3 coding sequence is TGTGCCAGTAGTATAGGCGGGGGAACGAACACTGAAGCTTTCTTT. Its protein is CASSIGGGTNTEAFF.

This sequence joins TRBV30 and TRBJ1-3, with D uncertain. Germline lookup yields CDR1 GTSNPN and CDR2 SVGIG (reference sequence). V lost 1 base and J lost 4, with 17 bases in between. This CDR3 contains 16 residues. Here the CDR3 DNA reads TGTGCCTGGAGTGCTCCCACGCCCGTAGGGGGAAACACCATATATTTT. Translation: CAWSAPTPVGGNTIYF.

The chain joins TRBV12-3 or TRBV12-4 to TRBJ2-7; either TRBD1 or TRBD2 may fit D (5 bases each). V was clipped by 7 bases and J by 7 bases, with 20 bases between them. This CDR3 has 14 residues. The CDR3 reads CASTGLRGPKEQYF. The CDR3 DNA reads as TGTGCCAGCACCGGACTCCGGGGCCCAAAGGAGCAGTACTTC.

The gene calls are TRBV20-1 and TRBJ2-3, with 8 bases matching TRBD2. The germline CDR1 and CDR2 sequences are DFQATT and SNEGSKA (reference sequence). The CDR3 spans 14 residues. The junction had 12 bases not matched to a gene; V was cut back by 5 bases and J by 8 bases. The CDR3 reads CSALRTSSLGTQYF. CDR3 sequence (DNA): TGCAGTGCTCTTCGGACTAGCTCCCTGGGTACGCAGTATTTT.

The rearrangement joins TRBV6-1 to TRBJ1-1, with D possibly being TRBD1 (5 bases). Trimming removed 5 bases at V and 5 bases at J, with 18 bases between. The CDR3 extends over 15 amino acids. Per germline, CDR1 MNHNS and CDR2 SASEGT. As DNA, the CDR3 is TGTGCCAGCAGTCCTCCCGGGTCGCGGGGGACTGAAGCTTTCTTT. It encodes CASSPPGSRGTEAFF.

This clonotype showed up just a few times. This chain links TRBV20-1 with TRBJ1-5; possibly TRBD1 for D (5 bases). This CDR3 has 13 amino acids. Germline V lookup: CDR1 DFQATT, CDR2 SNEGSKA (reference sequence). V dropped 2 bases and J dropped 4 bases, with 9 bases sitting between them. This CDR3 reads CSARQGGNQPQHF. The CDR3 bases are TGCAGTGCTAGACAGGGAGGTAATCAGCCCCAGCATTTT.

The chain combines TRBV3-1 with TRBJ2-5; 8 bases match TRBD1. The CDR3 length is 14 residues. V dropped 6 bases and J dropped 1; count of bases not matched to a gene: 4. Germline CDR1 and CDR2: LGHDT and YNNKEL (reference sequence). CDR3 bases: TGTGCCAGCAGGGCTACAGGGGGCCAAGAGACCCAGTACTTC. Translated: CASRATGGQETQYF.

CDR3 sequence reads: CASVGGNTDTQYF. The CDR3 DNA reads as TGTGCCAGTGTGGGCGGGAACACAGATACGCAGTATTTT. The chain uses TRBV19 and TRBJ2-3; a weak D match, TRBD2 (6 bases). Germline CDR1 and CDR2: LNHDA and SQIVND (reference sequence). Trimming pared 8 bases from V and 2 bases from J, leaving 11 bases between. The CDR3 covers 13 residues.

The chain joins TRBV12-3 or TRBV12-4 to TRBJ2-5; TRBD2 aligns across 12 bases. The CDR3 consists of 15 residues. V was pared by 6 bases and J by 5 bases, with 7 bases of the junction left unmatched. This CDR3 reads CASRPTSGSQETQYF. The CDR3 bases are TGTGCCAGCAGACCGACTAGCGGGAGTCAGGAGACCCAGTACTTC.